The 28 T cell receptor beta chains in this list originate from one sample, sequenced in a study of long-term antiretroviral therapy in people with HIV. immunoSEQ v3.0 was run at survey level. Data came from immunoSEQ multiplex PCR; TCRdb stores just in-frame clones and leaves some out. The top ten hold 8% of the sample, which has 25,000 to 35,000 clones, roughly 96% seen once. The sample consisted of unsorted PBMCs, taken around 6 years after starting antiretroviral therapy. These receptors were collected from a man aged 25-45 years with HIV.

The chain recombines TRBV5-1 with TRBJ1-1; no reliable D call. Per the germline V gene, CDR1 is SGHRS and CDR2 is YFSETQ. Trimming stripped 3 bases from V and 3 bases from J, with 12 bases between. CDR3 length equals 14 residues. In DNA form, the CDR3 reads TGCGCCAGCAGCTACTTAGACCGAGACACTGAAGCTTTCTTT. Its protein is CASSYLDRDTEAFF.

The V gene is TRBV9, the J gene TRBJ2-1; TRBD2 might be the D (5 bases). The CDR3 is 14 residues long. Trimming removed 3 bases at V and 4 bases at J, with 11 bases between. CDR1 and CDR2 (germline): SGDLS, YYNGEE. The CDR3 protein is CASSETGLYNEQFF. In nucleotides, the CDR3 is TGTGCCAGCAGCGAGACCGGACTGTACAATGAGCAGTTCTTC.

The rearrangement joins TRBV5-5 to TRBJ2-7; 12 nucleotides match TRBD1. The J segment lost 3 bases and the V segment lost 4 bases, leaving 5 bases of the junction unmatched. The CDR3 has 15 amino acids. Germline V gene sequence: CDR1 SGHKS, CDR2 YYEKEE (reference sequence). CDR3 nucleotide sequence: TGTGCCAGCAGCGACGGGACAGGGGGCGGCTACGAGCAGTACTTC. It is translated as CASSDGTGGGYEQYF.

The chain links TRBV28 to TRBJ1-3; D gene uncertain. The CDR3 extends over 17 amino acids. Germline V lookup: CDR1 MDHEN, CDR2 SYDVKM. V lost 5 bases and J 0 bases, leaving 17 bases between the germline ends. The CDR3 sequence is CASSLGNTVTSGNTIYF. CDR3 sequence (DNA): TGTGCCAGCAGTCTGGGGAATACAGTAACCTCTGGAAACACCATATATTTT.

The chain employs TRBV21-1 and TRBJ2-7; TRBD1 reflects the table's D call only, with no check against the DNA. TRBV21-1 is a recognized pseudogene. CDR3 length equals 14 residues. The CDR3 reads CASSKVSGIYEQYF. CDR3 DNA: TGTGCCAGCAGCAAAGTGTCAGGGATTTACGAGCAGTACTTC.

The chain is built from TRBV5-4 and TRBJ2-2; 12 nucleotides line up with TRBD2. Per the germline V gene, CDR1 is SGHNT and CDR2 is YYREEE (reference sequence). This CDR3 spans 15 amino acids. The junction had 5 bases not matched to a gene; V was cut back by 5 bases and J by 6 bases. The CDR3, as DNA: TGTGCCAGCAGTTCTAGCGGGAGGGCCTCCGGGGAGCTGTTTTTT. This gives the protein CASSSSGRASGELFF.

The rearrangement links TRBV29-1 to TRBJ2-1; 10 positions agree with TRBD2. Germline V CDR1 and CDR2: SQVTM, ANQGSEA. The CDR3 runs to 13 residues. J was trimmed by 5 bases and V by 5 bases; bases with no gene match: 3. In DNA, the CDR3 is TGCAGCGTTCAACTAGCGGGACACAATGAGCAGTTCTTC. It encodes CSVQLAGHNEQFF.

In DNA, the CDR3 is TGTGCCAGCAGCTTAACAGGGGGTGGTTACGAGCAGTACTTC. This sequence encodes CASSLTGGGYEQYF. This chain connects TRBV7-2 to TRBJ2-7; 8 nucleotides agree with TRBD1. Germline loops: CDR1 SGHTA, CDR2 FQGNSA. V lost 2 bases to trimming and J lost 4 bases; unmatched junction nucleotides: 4. This CDR3 spans 14 amino acids.

The V call is TRBV30, the J call TRBJ1-1, with no clear D. The CDR3 is made up of 13 amino acids. The V and J ends lost 5 bases and 1 base respectively, with 11 bases between them. The germline V gene encodes CDR1 GTSNPN and CDR2 SVGIG (reference sequence). Here the CDR3 reads CAWGWAGNTEAFF. The DNA of the CDR3 is TGTGCCTGGGGCTGGGCAGGGAACACTGAAGCTTTCTTT.

This rearrangement joins TRBV7-6 to TRBJ2-7; TRBD1 matches 9 bases. The CDR3 is made up of 15 amino acids. V shed 7 bases and J 3 bases; nucleotides not matched to a gene: 10. The V gene's germline CDR1 is SGHVS and CDR2 FNYEAQ. CDR3 sequence reads: CASNQRGTGCYEQYF. The CDR3 DNA is TGTGCCAGCAACCAAAGAGGGACAGGGTGCTACGAGCAGTACTTC.

J is TRBJ2-1 and V is TRBV7-2; 11 bases are a match to TRBD2. Germline CDR1 SGHTA, CDR2 FQGNSA. CDR3 size: 15 residues. V lost 3 bases, J lost 7 bases, and 5 bases stayed unmatched. The CDR3 bases are TGTGCCAGCAGCTTGCTAGCGGGGGGACGGAATGAGCAGTTCTTC. Protein sequence: CASSLLAGGRNEQFF.

The chain joins TRBV29-1 to TRBJ2-7; 11 positions agree with TRBD2. The germline V gene has CDR1 SQVTM and CDR2 ANQGSEA. Germline trimming cut 4 bases from V and 2 bases from J; bases unmatched to any gene: 10. CDR3 length: 16 amino acids. CDR3 in DNA: TGCAGCGTTGGCAAAAGAACTAGCGGGAGAGCCTACGAGCAGTACTTC. This encodes CSVGKRTSGRAYEQYF.

V and J are TRBV15 and TRBJ1-3; 11 bases match TRBD1. V shed 4 bases, J shed 9 bases, and the junction held 8 bases outside the gene matches. Germline V lookup: CDR1 LNHNV, CDR2 YYDKDF (reference sequence). The CDR3 sequence is 15 residues long. The CDR3 sequence: CATSKPGQGDGTIYF. The CDR3 DNA sequence: TGTGCCACCAGCAAACCGGGACAGGGGGACGGCACCATATATTTT.

V gene TRBV6-5 combines with J gene TRBJ2-7, with D perhaps matching TRBD2 (7 bases). Per the germline V gene, CDR1 is MNHEY and CDR2 is SVGAGI. This CDR3 comprises 13 residues. Deletions cut 6 bases from V and 5 bases from J, with 14 bases between. This CDR3 is CASRGGLLHEQYF. The CDR3 bases are TGTGCCAGCAGGGGGGGGCTTCTCCACGAGCAGTACTTC.

This clone occurred once. The chain is built from TRBV7-3 and TRBJ1-1; a possible D gene is TRBD1 (6 bases). Trimming cost V 2 bases and J 0 bases, with 7 bases left between them. From germline, CDR1 is SGHTA and CDR2 FQGTGA. This CDR3 has 14 amino acids. The CDR3 spells CASSLGGMNTEAFF. Here the CDR3 DNA reads TGTGCCAGCAGCTTAGGGGGCATGAACACTGAAGCTTTCTTT.

The genes are TRBV9 and TRBJ2-1; 14 bases agree with TRBD2. From germline, CDR1 is SGDLS and CDR2 YYNGEE. Trimming took 3 bases from V and 0 from J; bases not matched to a gene: 5. This CDR3 is 18 amino acids long. The DNA for the CDR3 is TGTGCCAGCAGCGGACTAGCGGGGGGGTTCAGCTCCTACAATGAGCAGTTCTTC. Its protein product is CASSGLAGGFSSYNEQFF.

This clone was seen only once. V gene TRBV5-1 combines with J gene TRBJ2-7; D is uncertain. Germline V lookup: CDR1 SGHRS, CDR2 YFSETQ. Deletions cut 1 base from V and 0 bases from J, with 5 bases between. The CDR3 is 13 residues long. This CDR3 reads CASSLQSSYEQYF. The DNA of the CDR3 is TGCGCCAGCAGCTTGCAGAGCTCCTACGAGCAGTACTTC. Full variable domain (rest looked up from reference TRBV5-1 and TRBJ2-7): KAGVTQTPRYLIKTRGQQVTLSCSPISGHRSVSWYQQTPGQGLQFLFEYFSETQRNKGNFPGRFSGRQFSNSRSEMNVSTLELGDSALYLCASSLQSSYEQYFGPGTRLTVT.

The rearrangement joins TRBV18 to TRBJ2-2; unclear D gene. The CDR3 spans 13 residues. The germline V gene has CDR1 KGHSH and CDR2 LQKENI. Trimming left V 2 bases short and J 1 base short, with 2 bases between. Here the CDR3 DNA reads TGTGCCAGCTCACCAGGGAACACCGGGGAGCTGTTTTTT. It encodes CASSPGNTGELFF.

The chain joins TRBV5-1 to TRBJ1-1; D might be TRBD1 (5 bases). Germline CDR1 and CDR2: SGHRS and YFSETQ. The CDR3 is 16 amino acids. Trimming shortened V by 4 bases and J by 1 base, and 17 bases separated the two germline ends. This CDR3 is CASSPQAGPTNTEAFF. The CDR3 bases are TGCGCCAGCAGCCCACAGGCAGGGCCGACGAACACTGAAGCTTTCTTT. The full variable domain, in which reference TRBV5-1 and TRBJ1-1 provide the parts outside the CDR3, is KAGVTQTPRYLIKTRGQQVTLSCSPISGHRSVSWYQQTPGQGLQFLFEYFSETQRNKGNFPGRFSGRQFSNSRSEMNVSTLELGDSALYLCASSPQAGPTNTEAFFGQGTRLTVV.

The chain couples TRBV27 to TRBJ1-2; no clear D gene. In germline, CDR1 is MNHEY, CDR2 SMNVEV (reference sequence). Trimming removed 3 bases from V and 2 bases from J, with 10 bases in between. CDR3 length equals 14 residues. The CDR3 DNA reads TGTGCCAGCAGTTTCAATCCGGGGAACTATGGCTACACCTTC. Translated: CASSFNPGNYGYTF.

This chain connects TRBV30 to TRBJ2-7, with TRBD2 matching over 9 bases. V was clipped by 2 bases and J by 5 bases; unmatched bases: 7. The germline CDR1 and CDR2 sequences are GTSNPN and SVGIG (reference sequence). The CDR3 has 14 amino acids. CDR3 loop: CAWSKASGNDEQYF. CDR3 sequence (DNA): TGTGCCTGGAGTAAGGCTAGCGGGAATGACGAGCAGTACTTC.

The chain links TRBV27 to TRBJ1-2, with no clear D. V was clipped by 0 bases and J by 2 bases, with 4 bases between them. CDR3 length: 13 residues. Germline CDR1 reads MNHEY; CDR2 reads SMNVEV (reference sequence). The CDR3 DNA reads as TGTGCCAGCAGTTTATCGACGAACTATGGCTACACCTTC. Protein product: CASSLSTNYGYTF.

The genes are TRBV6-4 and TRBJ1-2; D ambiguous. Germline loops: CDR1 MRHNA, CDR2 SNTAGT. Trimming stripped 6 bases from V and 3 bases from J, with 14 bases between. The CDR3 is 14 amino acids. The CDR3 here is CASRWVANDYGYTF. CDR3 nucleotides: TGTGCCAGCAGATGGGTCGCGAACGACTATGGCTACACCTTC.

The rearrangement uses TRBV30 and TRBJ2-7; TRBD2 matches at 15 bases. Losses at the gene ends were 5 bases for V and 7 bases for J; bases not matched to a gene: 6. This CDR3 spans 14 amino acids. The germline CDR1 and CDR2 sequences are GTSNPN and SVGIG (reference sequence). CDR3 sequence (DNA): TGTGCCTGGGACGACGGACTAGCGGGGGGGGAGCAGTACTTC. Its translation: CAWDDGLAGGEQYF.

The chain joins TRBV7-9 to TRBJ1-6, with 8 bases aligning to TRBD1. The CDR3 sequence is 14 residues long. CDR1 and CDR2 from the germline V gene are SEHNR and FQNEAQ (reference sequence). Trimming took 10 bases from V and 2 from J; bases not matched to a gene: 4. The CDR3 sequence: CATQQGAYNSPLHF. In DNA, the CDR3 is TGTGCCACTCAACAGGGGGCCTATAATTCACCCCTCCACTTT.

This rearrangement joins TRBV7-3 to TRBJ2-2, with TRBD2 matching over 10 bases. Per germline, CDR1 SGHTA and CDR2 FQGTGA. V lost 2 bases to trimming and J lost 7 bases; unmatched junction nucleotides: 7. This CDR3 comprises 16 residues. In nucleotides, the CDR3 is TGTGCCAGCAGCTTATTTGAGCGGGAGGGCCTCGGGGAGCTGTTTTTT. It is translated as CASSLFEREGLGELFF.

CDR3 protein: CASSPSDATGELFF. The CDR3 nucleotides read TGTGCCAGCAGCCCTTCCGATGCCACCGGGGAGCTGTTTTTT. This chain joins TRBV7-3 and TRBJ2-2; D remains ambiguous. Germline V CDR1 and CDR2: SGHTA, FQGTGA. The length of the CDR3 is 14 residues. Trimming shortened V by 5 bases and J by 4 bases, and 11 bases separated the two germline ends.

This clone was seen only once. The chain is built from TRBV30 and TRBJ2-3, with D possibly being TRBD1 or TRBD2 (5 bases each). This CDR3 is built from 15 residues. The V gene lost 3 bases and the J gene lost 0 bases, with 13 bases spanning the gap. From germline, CDR1 is GTSNPN and CDR2 SVGIG (reference sequence). CDR3 nucleotide sequence: TGTGCCTGGAGAACGGGGCTGACTAGCACAGATACGCAGTATTTT. Protein: CAWRTGLTSTDTQYF. Based on the CDR3 plus reference TRBV30 and TRBJ2-3, the full variable domain is SQTIHQWPATLVQPVGSPLSLECTVEGTSNPNLYWYRQAAGRGLQLLFYSVGIGQISSEVPQNLSASRPQDRQFILSSKKLLLSDSGFYLCAWRTGLTSTDTQYFGPGTRLTVL.